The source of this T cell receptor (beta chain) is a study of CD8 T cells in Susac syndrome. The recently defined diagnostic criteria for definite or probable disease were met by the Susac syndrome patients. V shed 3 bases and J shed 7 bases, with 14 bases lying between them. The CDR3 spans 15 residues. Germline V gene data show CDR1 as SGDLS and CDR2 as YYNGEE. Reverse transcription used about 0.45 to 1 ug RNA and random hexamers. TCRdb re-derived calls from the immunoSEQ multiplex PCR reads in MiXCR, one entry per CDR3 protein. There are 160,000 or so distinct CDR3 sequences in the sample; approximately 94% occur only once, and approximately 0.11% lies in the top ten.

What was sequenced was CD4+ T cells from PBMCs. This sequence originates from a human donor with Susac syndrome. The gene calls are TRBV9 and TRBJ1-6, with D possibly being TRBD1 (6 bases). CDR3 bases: TGTGCCAGCAGCGAAAGGCTGGGGGCAAATTCACCCCTCCACTTT. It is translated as CASSERLGANSPLHF.